Listed here are 21 T cell receptor beta chains from one sample, sequenced in a study of cytomegalovirus exposure and HLA in healthy donors. The primer mix had 60 Vbeta and 13 Jbeta primers. Generated by immunoSEQ multiplex PCR, the TCRdb table keeps only in-frame clones and is missing some. Here the sample spans approximately 100,000 clones, about 70% being singletons. Material: PBMCs. The receptors were sampled from a woman under 30 in good health and CMV-seropositive.

This chain connects TRBV11-1 to TRBJ1-4; TRBD1 matches 10 bases. The junction had 4 bases not matched to a gene; V was cut back by 5 bases and J by 4 bases. The CDR3 is 15 residues long. CDR1 and CDR2 (germline): SGHAT, FQDESV (reference sequence). CDR3 DNA: TGTGCCAGCAGCGAAGGACAGGGGGTTAATGAAAAACTGTTTTTT. It is translated as CASSEGQGVNEKLFF.

The chain couples TRBV30 to TRBJ2-1, with a weak D call TRBD2 (5 bases). Germline V lookup: CDR1 GTSNPN, CDR2 SVGIG (reference sequence). CDR3 length: 14 amino acids. V lost 2 bases and J 2 bases, leaving 10 bases between the germline ends. Here the CDR3 DNA reads TGTGCCTGGAGTAGGCTAGCAACCTACAATGAGCAGTTCTTC. It translates to CAWSRLATYNEQFF.

CDR3: CASSSPLAGGPHEQYF. CDR3 coding DNA: TGTGCCAGCAGCTCACCTTTAGCGGGAGGGCCTCACGAGCAGTACTTC. The chain recombines TRBV7-7 with TRBJ2-7, with 11 bases fitting TRBD2. From germline, CDR1 is SSHAT and CDR2 FNYEAQ (reference sequence). The trim removed 4 bases at V and 5 bases at J, leaving 10 bases unmatched. This CDR3 comprises 16 residues.

V is TRBV9 and J is TRBJ2-5; no firm D call. This CDR3 has 11 residues. Looked up from germline, CDR1 is SGDLS and CDR2 is YYNGEE. The V end was cut by 3 bases, the J end by 3 bases, with 3 bases between. CDR3 in DNA: TGTGCCAGCAGCGCCGAAGAGACCCAGTACTTC. Translated: CASSAEETQYF.

This clone was detected only a few times. V and J are TRBV27 and TRBJ2-3, with 12 bases that match TRBD2. Germline loops: CDR1 MNHEY, CDR2 SMNVEV (reference sequence). The CDR3 extends over 19 amino acids. With V trimmed by 4 bases and J by 2 bases, 13 bases remained unmatched. CDR3 DNA sequence: TGTGCCAGCAGTTCGATCTCTAGCGGGAGGGGGTTCCACACAGATACGCAGTATTTT. Protein: CASSSISSGRGFHTDTQYF.

The chain carries TRBV21-1 and TRBJ2-3; TRBD1 reflects the table's D call only, with no check against the DNA. TRBV21-1 corresponds to a pseudogene. The CDR3 covers 16 residues. The CDR3 is CASSKVDRPSTDTQYF. Written as DNA, the CDR3 is TGTGCCAGCAGCAAAGTCGACAGGCCAAGCACAGATACGCAGTATTTT.

This clone showed up just a few times. V usage is TRBV6-5 and J usage is TRBJ2-4; D perhaps matches TRBD2 (5 bases). V gave up 5 bases and J gave up 0 bases, with 11 bases separating them. The CDR3 contains 15 residues. CDR1 MNHEY and CDR2 SVGAGI come from the germline V gene. CDR3 loop: CASSMDWQAKNIQYF. CDR3 DNA sequence: TGTGCCAGCAGTATGGACTGGCAAGCCAAAAACATTCAGTACTTC.

The chain recombines TRBV29-1 with TRBJ2-6, with a possible D match to TRBD1 (6 bases). This CDR3 is 18 amino acids long. The germline gives CDR1 SQVTM, CDR2 ANQGSEA. V was trimmed by 0 bases and J by 3 bases, leaving 18 bases between them. The CDR3, as DNA: TGCAGCGTTGAAGATCAGGGGCAGGGGTCGAGTGGGGCCAACGTCCTGACTTTC. Amino acids: CSVEDQGQGSSGANVLTF. Filled out from reference TRBV29-1 and TRBJ2-6, the complete variable domain reads SAVISQKPSRDICQRGTSLTIQCQVDSQVTMMFWYRQQPGQSLTLIATANQGSEATYESGFVIDKFPISRPNLTFSTLTVSNMSPEDSSIYLCSVEDQGQGSSGANVLTFGAGSRLTVL.

J is TRBJ2-2 and V is TRBV7-9; TRBD1 is a possible D gene (6 bases). The CDR3 sequence is 15 residues long. The V end was cut by 2 bases, the J end by 2 bases, with 9 bases between. CDR1 is SEHNR and CDR2 is FQNEAQ in the germline V gene (reference sequence). The CDR3 is CASSLTRGNTGELFF. The CDR3 coding sequence is TGTGCCAGCAGCTTAACCAGGGGAAACACCGGGGAGCTGTTTTTT. Using reference TRBV7-9 and TRBJ2-2 for the parts outside the CDR3, the full variable domain is DTGVSQNPRHKITKRGQNVTFRCDPISEHNRLYWYRQTLGQGPEFLTYFQNEAQLEKSRLLSDRFSAERPKGSFSTLEIQRTEQGDSAMYLCASSLTRGNTGELFFGEGSRLTVL.

The rearrangement joins TRBV10-3 to TRBJ1-4, with a possible D match to TRBD1 (5 bases). The CDR3 length is 17 residues. The germline V and J ends were trimmed by 6 bases and 0 bases, with 17 bases remaining between them. Germline assignment: CDR1 ENHRY and CDR2 SYGVKD. The CDR3 sequence: CAIRASGTIATNEKLFF. CDR3 in DNA: TGTGCCATCAGAGCCTCAGGGACTATAGCAACTAATGAAAAACTGTTTTTT.

The V call is TRBV7-9, the J call TRBJ2-2; perhaps TRBD2 as D (5 bases). The CDR3 totals 14 residues. The germline gives CDR1 SEHNR, CDR2 FQNEAQ (reference sequence). Between the trimmed V and J ends, which lost 6 bases and 2 bases, there was a span of 10 bases. The DNA for the CDR3 is TGTGCCAGCAGTCTCGGGGTTAACACCGGGGAGCTGTTTTTT. This sequence encodes CASSLGVNTGELFF.

The chain links TRBV15 to TRBJ2-7; 8 positions agree with TRBD2. Germline assignment: CDR1 LNHNV and CDR2 YYDKDF (reference sequence). This CDR3 is built from 15 residues. Losses at the gene ends were 0 bases for V and 0 bases for J; bases not matched to a gene: 1. In DNA form, the CDR3 reads TGTGCCACCAGCAGAGAACTAGCGGTCTCCTACGAGCAGTACTTC. This codes for CATSRELAVSYEQYF.

The rearrangement uses TRBV11-3 and TRBJ2-7, with TRBD1 matching 8 bases. The CDR3 consists of 15 residues. In germline, CDR1 is SGHNT, CDR2 YENEEA. Trimming removed 1 base from V and 0 bases from J; junction bases left unmatched: 2. The CDR3 spells CASSLGTGPSYEQYF. DNA of the CDR3: TGTGCCAGCAGCTTAGGGACAGGGCCCTCCTACGAGCAGTACTTC.

J is TRBJ2-1 and V is TRBV6-6; 9 bases map to TRBD2. The V gene end was trimmed by 8 bases and the J gene end by 5 bases; junction bases not matched to a gene: 10. The germline gives CDR1 MNHNY, CDR2 SVGAGI (reference sequence). The CDR3 totals 15 residues. As DNA, the CDR3 is TGTGCCAGCCTCTTCCTAGCGGGGACCCACAATGAGCAGTTCTTC. It is translated as CASLFLAGTHNEQFF.

This clone was observed a few times. The genes are TRBV4-2 and TRBJ2-3, with TRBD1 matching over 9 bases. Germline loops: CDR1 LGHNA, CDR2 YNFKEQ. The CDR3 length is 17 residues. V gave up 1 base and J gave up 0 bases; unmatched junction bases: 5. Here the CDR3 DNA reads TGTGCCAGCAGCCAAGGGACAGGGGACCCTAGCACAGATACGCAGTATTTT. It is translated as CASSQGTGDPSTDTQYF.

The chain has TRBV5-6 and TRBJ1-2, with TRBD1 as a possible D gene (6 bases). The CDR3 length is 14 residues. Germline CDR1 SGHDT, CDR2 YYEEEE. V was cut by 4 bases and J by 7 bases, with 17 bases left in between. The CDR3 DNA reads as TGTGCCAGCAGCACAGGGACGGTAGCCTCTGGCTACACCTTC. It encodes CASSTGTVASGYTF.

This clone has just a few counts. V usage is TRBV29-1 and J usage is TRBJ1-2, with 9 bases lining up with TRBD1. The CDR3 sequence is 12 residues long. Germline lookup yields CDR1 SQVTM and CDR2 ANQGSEA. The J segment lost 3 bases and the V segment lost 6 bases, leaving 2 bases of the junction unmatched. CDR3 protein: CSVRDRDYGYTF. The DNA of the CDR3 is TGCAGCGTCCGGGACAGGGACTATGGCTACACCTTC.

V gene TRBV19 combines with J gene TRBJ2-3, with 7 bases that match TRBD1. In germline, CDR1 is LNHDA, CDR2 SQIVND (reference sequence). With V trimmed by 5 bases and J by 2 bases, 7 bases remained unmatched. CDR3 size: 15 residues. CDR3 DNA: TGTGCCAGTAGTCTTCGACAGGGTACCACAGATACGCAGTATTTT. It translates to CASSLRQGTTDTQYF.

This clone was observed a handful of times. J is TRBJ2-1 and V is TRBV7-8, with TRBD2 matching 8 bases. The J segment lost 10 bases and the V segment lost 2 bases, leaving 19 bases of the junction unmatched. Germline V CDR1 and CDR2: SGHVS, FQNEAQ. The CDR3 contains 18 residues. As DNA, the CDR3 is TGTGCCAGCAGCTTATGGAGAGGAAGAGCGGGAGATCTGGACGAGCAGTTCTTC. Protein sequence: CASSLWRGRAGDLDEQFF.

This clone came up a few times. The chain couples TRBV4-3 to TRBJ2-7; 10 bases are a match to TRBD2. Losses at the gene ends were 1 base for V and 3 bases for J; bases not matched to a gene: 6. The germline V gene has CDR1 LGHNA and CDR2 YSLEER. The CDR3 sequence is 16 residues long. The CDR3, as DNA: TGCGCCAGCAGCCAAGGCCTGGGACTAGCGATCTACGAGCAGTACTTC. It encodes CASSQGLGLAIYEQYF.

The V call is TRBV5-1, the J call TRBJ1-1; D possibly corresponds to TRBD1 (5 bases). There are 13 residues in the CDR3. Trimming removed 4 bases from V and 7 bases from J, with 14 bases in between. Germline assignment: CDR1 SGHRS and CDR2 YFSETQ. As DNA, the CDR3 is TGCGCCAGCAGCCCAACGGGGGAGGTTGAAGCTTTCTTT. Protein product: CASSPTGEVEAFF. The full variable domain, in which reference TRBV5-1 and TRBJ1-1 provide the parts outside the CDR3, is KAGVTQTPRYLIKTRGQQVTLSCSPISGHRSVSWYQQTPGQGLQFLFEYFSETQRNKGNFPGRFSGRQFSNSRSEMNVSTLELGDSALYLCASSPTGEVEAFFGQGTRLTVV.